These 30 T cell receptor beta chains share one sample of origin, sequenced in a study of T cell responses to AZD1222 COVID-19 vaccine. Sequencing used immunoSEQ multiplex PCR; TCRdb keeps in-frame clones, though not all of them. The table shows about 83,000 clones, with about 82% occurring only once. The specimen was peripheral blood, collected on day 0 of AZD1222 vaccination. Receptor source: an adult in good health.

CDR3 protein: CASSDGTSRNEQFF. In DNA form, the CDR3 reads TGTGCCAGCAGTGATGGGACTAGCAGAAATGAGCAGTTCTTC. The chain employs TRBV7-2 and TRBJ2-1; 9 bases agree with TRBD2. Germline CDR1 is SGHTA and CDR2 is FQGNSA. The CDR3 consists of 14 residues. The junction had 7 bases not matched to a gene; V was cut back by 6 bases and J by 7 bases.

The chain carries TRBV24-1 and TRBJ2-1, with 8 bases lining up with TRBD1. The length of the CDR3 is 14 residues. Looked up from germline, CDR1 is KGHDR and CDR2 is SFDVKD. The V gene end was trimmed by 3 bases and the J gene end by 8 bases; junction bases not matched to a gene: 5. The CDR3 DNA follows: TGTGCCACCAGTGATAGACAGGGGCTCGATGAGCAGTTCTTC. Translated: CATSDRQGLDEQFF.

This sequence joins TRBV28 and TRBJ1-2; no clear D gene. Germline V gene sequence: CDR1 MDHEN, CDR2 SYDVKM. CDR3 length: 12 amino acids. V lost 8 bases to trimming and J lost 3 bases, with 10 bases between them. In DNA, the CDR3 is TGTGCCAGCTCTCAGGTTGACTATGGCTACACCTTC. It is translated as CASSQVDYGYTF.

V gene TRBV6-6 combines with J gene TRBJ2-7; 8 positions agree with TRBD2. V lost 6 bases to trimming and J lost 5 bases; unmatched junction nucleotides: 12. The CDR3 contains 15 residues. Germline V CDR1 and CDR2: MNHNY, SVGAGI (reference sequence). The DNA for the CDR3 is TGTGCCAGCAGCACCACGGGGGGGCGAGTTGACGAGCAGTACTTC. It translates to CASSTTGGRVDEQYF.

This clone was counted between two and nine times. The rearrangement joins TRBV2 to TRBJ1-1, with D perhaps TRBD1 (5 bases). Between the trimmed V and J ends, which lost 2 bases and 9 bases, there was a span of 19 bases. CDR3 length equals 15 residues. CDR1 is SNHLY and CDR2 is FYNNEI in the germline V gene. Here the CDR3 reads CASSEMGGSLGKAFF. Written as DNA, the CDR3 is TGTGCCAGCAGTGAAATGGGGGGGTCCCTCGGAAAAGCTTTCTTT.

The CDR3 DNA is TGCGCCAGCAGCCAAGATTTTGGAGCGGGAGGGGTTTTGGCGACCTCGGAGACCCAGTACTTC. It is translated as CASSQDFGAGGVLATSETQYF. V gene TRBV4-3 combines with J gene TRBJ2-5, with TRBD2 matching over 10 bases. With V trimmed by 0 bases and J by 5 bases, 21 bases remained unmatched. Germline loops: CDR1 LGHNA, CDR2 YSLEER. There are 21 residues in the CDR3.

For the CDR3, the DNA is TGTGCCAGCAGCCTAAGAGAGGGTTTGAATTCACCCCTCCACTTT. Residues: CASSLREGLNSPLHF. The chain uses TRBV5-4 and TRBJ1-6, with D unresolved. CDR1 and CDR2 (germline): SGHNT, YYREEE (reference sequence). The CDR3 runs to 15 residues. The V and J ends lost 4 bases and 7 bases respectively, with 15 bases between them.

This clone is a singleton in its sample. This chain uses TRBV7-2 with TRBJ1-2; D is perhaps TRBD1 (5 bases). V was cut by 4 bases and J by 8 bases, with 20 bases left in between. Germline values: CDR1 SGHTA, CDR2 FQGNSA. The CDR3 covers 15 residues. CDR3 nucleotides: TGTGCCAGCAGCTCCTTCGCAGGGAATTCCGCCGGCTACACCTTC. This sequence encodes CASSSFAGNSAGYTF.

The V and J genes are TRBV5-1 and TRBJ1-1, with a tentative D call TRBD1 (5 bases). V gave up 2 bases and J gave up 9 bases, with 14 bases separating them. This CDR3 is built from 13 residues. The germline CDR1 and CDR2 sequences are SGHRS and YFSETQ. CDR3 amino acids: CASSFGGDLQAFF. CDR3 coding DNA: TGCGCCAGCAGCTTCGGAGGGGACCTCCAAGCTTTCTTT. The full variable domain, with the rest looked up from reference TRBV5-1 and TRBJ1-1, is KAGVTQTPRYLIKTRGQQVTLSCSPISGHRSVSWYQQTPGQGLQFLFEYFSETQRNKGNFPGRFSGRQFSNSRSEMNVSTLELGDSALYLCASSFGGDLQAFFGQGTRLTVV.

The chain couples TRBV3-1 (or the pseudogene TRBV3-2) to TRBJ1-6; D possibly corresponds to TRBD1 (6 bases). V was trimmed by 4 bases and J by 8 bases, leaving 18 bases between them. This CDR3 is 16 amino acids long. Looked up from germline, CDR1 is LGHDT and CDR2 is YNNKEL (reference sequence). As DNA, the CDR3 is TGTGCCAGCAGCCCGAACAGGGTCCTGGGTTATTCACCCCTCCACTTT. This translates into CASSPNRVLGYSPLHF.

This clone was recorded a few times. The J gene is TRBJ1-6, the V gene TRBV29-1; D call uncertain. Germline lookup yields CDR1 SQVTM and CDR2 ANQGSEA. Trimming pared 6 bases from V and 0 bases from J, leaving 12 bases between. CDR3 length equals 15 residues. CDR3 sequence reads: CSVSEGSSYNSPLHF. The CDR3 bases are TGCAGCGTATCCGAGGGTAGCTCCTATAATTCACCCCTCCACTTT.

This sequence joins TRBV7-2 and TRBJ2-3; TRBD2 agrees at 12 bases. Trimming took 5 bases from V and 3 from J; bases not matched to a gene: 6. Germline CDR1 reads SGHTA; CDR2 reads FQGNSA. The CDR3 is made up of 16 amino acids. CDR3 protein: CASSRPTSGRTDTQYF. In nucleotides, the CDR3 is TGTGCCAGCAGCCGCCCGACTAGCGGGAGAACAGATACGCAGTATTTT.

About this clone: The junction shows a germline mismatch at one end, possibly a read error. The chain combines TRBV7-7 with TRBJ1-4, with D perhaps matching TRBD1 (6 bases). This CDR3 is built from 15 residues. CDR1 is SSHAT, CDR2 FNYEAQ, per germline (reference sequence). The CDR3 region is CASSRGDGGHEKLFF. CDR3 DNA: TGTGCTAGCAGCCGGGGGGACGGGGGCCATGAAAAACTGTTTTTT.

The chain is built from TRBV24-1 and TRBJ2-1; D gene ambiguous. Trimming took 11 bases from V and 3 from J, leaving 10 bases between them. CDR1 and CDR2 (germline): KGHDR, SFDVKD. This CDR3 spans 12 amino acids. This CDR3 reads CASQSVYNEQFF. CDR3 nucleotide sequence: TGTGCCAGCCAGTCGGTCTACAATGAGCAGTTCTTC.

This rearrangement joins TRBV29-1 to TRBJ2-1, with D unresolved. Germline V gene sequence: CDR1 SQVTM, CDR2 ANQGSEA. The ends were cut back, 3 bases at V and 9 bases at J, with 9 bases in the middle. The CDR3 runs 11 residues. The CDR3 nucleotides are TGCAGCGTTGACTCTCTCGGTGAGCAGTTCTTC. Its translation: CSVDSLGEQFF.

The chain is built from TRBV9 and TRBJ2-1; TRBD2 matches at 12 bases. V was pared by 0 bases and J by 7 bases, with 5 bases of the junction left unmatched. Germline CDR1 and CDR2: SGDLS and YYNGEE. This CDR3 spans 16 amino acids. CDR3 region: CASSVASGRADNEQFF. CDR3 DNA sequence: TGTGCCAGCAGCGTAGCTAGCGGGAGGGCCGATAATGAGCAGTTCTTC.

The chain combines TRBV18 with TRBJ2-5, with 8 nucleotides matching TRBD2. Unmatched junction bases numbered 5, after V lost 10 bases and J lost 4 bases. The CDR3 contains 12 residues. The V gene's germline CDR1 is KGHSH and CDR2 LQKENI. CDR3: CATGSGVETQYF. The CDR3 DNA follows: TGTGCCACAGGTAGCGGGGTAGAGACCCAGTACTTC.

The rearrangement joins TRBV28 to TRBJ1-5, with a weak D call TRBD1 (6 bases). Germline V gene data show CDR1 as MDHEN and CDR2 as SYDVKM. Trimming took 6 bases from V and 7 from J, leaving 19 bases between them. The CDR3 covers 15 residues. As DNA, the CDR3 is TGTGCCAGCAGACCCGTCACGGGGGCAGGGCAGCCCCAGCATTTT. It codes for CASRPVTGAGQPQHF.

The CDR3 region is CSARWGTEAFF. CDR3 DNA: TGCAGTGCTAGGTGGGGGACAGAAGCTTTCTTT. This chain connects TRBV20-1 to TRBJ1-1, with TRBD1 as a possible D gene (6 bases). V was pared by 3 bases and J by 8 bases, with 10 bases between. From germline, CDR1 is DFQATT and CDR2 SNEGSKA (reference sequence). This CDR3 contains 11 residues.

This sequence joins TRBV15 and TRBJ1-1; 8 bases map to TRBD1. This CDR3 has 15 residues. The germline gives CDR1 LNHNV, CDR2 YYDKDF (reference sequence). Losses at the gene ends were 1 base for V and 1 base for J; bases not matched to a gene: 2. The CDR3 sequence: CATSRGGQGNTEAFF. DNA for the CDR3: TGTGCCACCAGCAGAGGTGGACAGGGGAACACTGAAGCTTTCTTT.

The table lists this clone with a count of one. The chain carries TRBV9 and TRBJ2-2; D gene uncertain. The CDR3 loop spans 12 amino acids. Trimming left V 0 bases short and J 9 bases short, with 6 bases between. From germline, CDR1 is SGDLS and CDR2 YYNGEE. DNA of the CDR3: TGTGCCAGCAGCGTAGAAGGATGGGAGCTGTTTTTT. Translating it yields CASSVEGWELFF.

V gene TRBV4-1 combines with J gene TRBJ2-1; 10 bases align to TRBD2. This CDR3 is 16 amino acids long. Germline V CDR1 and CDR2: MGHRA, YSYEKL. V dropped 0 bases and J dropped 5; count of bases not matched to a gene: 4. The CDR3 is CASSQDQAGGDNEQFF. In nucleotides, the CDR3 is TGCGCCAGCAGCCAAGATCAAGCGGGAGGGGACAATGAGCAGTTCTTC.

The rearrangement links TRBV7-3 to TRBJ2-7, with TRBD2 matching over 8 bases. The CDR3 consists of 14 residues. Germline CDR1 SGHTA, CDR2 FQGTGA. V dropped 4 bases and J dropped 3; count of bases not matched to a gene: 5. The DNA for the CDR3 is TGTGCCAGCAGCTCGACTAGCGATCACTACGAGCAGTACTTC. Its protein is CASSSTSDHYEQYF.

This sequence joins TRBV2 and TRBJ2-1; the D gene is possibly TRBD1 (6 bases). The V gene's germline CDR1 is SNHLY and CDR2 FYNNEI. V lost 3 bases and J lost 3, with 12 bases in between. This CDR3 has 15 amino acids. CDR3 region: CASSESKQGYNEQFF. The CDR3 DNA reads as TGTGCCAGCAGTGAGAGCAAACAGGGCTACAATGAGCAGTTCTTC. Supplemented by reference TRBV2 and TRBJ2-1, the full variable domain reads EPEVTQTPSHQVTQMGQEVILRCVPISNHLYFYWYRQILGQKVEFLVSFYNNEISEKSEIFDDQFSVERPDGSNFTLKIRSTKLEDSAMYFCASSESKQGYNEQFFGPGTRLTVL.

The genes are TRBV7-9 and TRBJ2-7; weak D call: TRBD1 (6 bases). Germline values: CDR1 SEHNR, CDR2 FQNEAQ (reference sequence). The CDR3 length is 15 residues. The V and J ends lost 1 base and 4 bases respectively, with 14 bases between them. The CDR3 region has the DNA TGTGCCAGCAGCTTAGTGGGGCAGGGGTCGTACGAGCAGTACTTC. This codes for CASSLVGQGSYEQYF. Combining the CDR3 with reference TRBV7-9 and TRBJ2-7 gives the whole variable domain DTGVSQNPRHKITKRGQNVTFRCDPISEHNRLYWYRQTLGQGPEFLTYFQNEAQLEKSRLLSDRFSAERPKGSFSTLEIQRTEQGDSAMYLCASSLVGQGSYEQYFGPGTRLTVT.

V and J are TRBV10-3 and TRBJ2-7; 11 nucleotides line up with TRBD1. The length of the CDR3 is 13 residues. V shed 10 bases and J 6 bases; nucleotides not matched to a gene: 8. Per germline, CDR1 ENHRY and CDR2 SYGVKD. CDR3 nucleotide sequence: TGTGCCACCGAACGGACAGGGGGCGGCGAGCAGTACTTC. Protein product: CATERTGGGEQYF.

The J gene is TRBJ2-7, the V gene TRBV7-9; D unresolved. In germline, CDR1 is SEHNR, CDR2 FQNEAQ (reference sequence). The V end lost 5 bases, the J end lost 4 bases, and 15 bases lay between the germline ends. CDR3 length: 14 amino acids. Here the CDR3 DNA reads TGTGCCAGCAGCCTGAGTGGGAAGGCTTACGAGCAGTACTTC. Its translation: CASSLSGKAYEQYF.

This chain connects TRBV5-1 to TRBJ1-1, with a weak D call TRBD1 (6 bases). There are 15 residues in the CDR3. CDR1 is SGHRS, CDR2 YFSETQ, per germline. V dropped 0 bases and J dropped 11 bases, with 20 bases sitting between them. In nucleotides, the CDR3 is TGCGCCAGCAGCTTGGCGGGGACAAGTCAAAGGGGGGCTTTCTTT. Protein product: CASSLAGTSQRGAFF. The full variable domain, rest sourced from reference TRBV5-1 and TRBJ1-1, is KAGVTQTPRYLIKTRGQQVTLSCSPISGHRSVSWYQQTPGQGLQFLFEYFSETQRNKGNFPGRFSGRQFSNSRSEMNVSTLELGDSALYLCASSLAGTSQRGAFFGQGTRLTVV.

V usage is TRBV10-3 and J usage is TRBJ1-1; D not certain. This CDR3 is 13 amino acids long. The V and J ends lost 2 bases and 1 base respectively, with 5 bases between them. CDR1 is ENHRY, CDR2 SYGVKD, per germline. Written as DNA, the CDR3 is TGTGCCATCAGTGAGACCAAGAACACTGAAGCTTTCTTT. This encodes CAISETKNTEAFF.

The chain links TRBV25-1 to TRBJ2-1; D tentatively fits TRBD1 or TRBD2 (5 bases each). There are 13 residues in the CDR3. Germline CDR1 MGHDK, CDR2 SYGVNS. Trimming took 10 bases from V and 6 from J, leaving 16 bases between them. The CDR3 sequence is CATGILGANEQFF. The CDR3 DNA reads as TGTGCCACCGGGATCCTTGGGGCCAATGAGCAGTTCTTC.